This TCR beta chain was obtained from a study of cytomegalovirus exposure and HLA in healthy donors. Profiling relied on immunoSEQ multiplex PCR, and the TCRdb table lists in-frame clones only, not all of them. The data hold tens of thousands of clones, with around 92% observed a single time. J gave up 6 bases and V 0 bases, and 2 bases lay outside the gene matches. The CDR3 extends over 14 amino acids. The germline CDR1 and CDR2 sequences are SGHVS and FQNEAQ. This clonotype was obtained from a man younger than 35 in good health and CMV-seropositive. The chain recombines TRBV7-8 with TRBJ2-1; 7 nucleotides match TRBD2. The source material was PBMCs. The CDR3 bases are TGTGCCAGCAGCTTAGCGGCTAGCGGCAATGAGCAGTTCTTC. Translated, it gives CASSLAASGNEQFF.